The table lists the clone carrying this T cell receptor beta chain with a count of one. Its target is not known. The RNA input was about 0.45 to 1 ug, and it was reverse transcribed with random hexamers. TCRdb re-called the immunoSEQ multiplex PCR reads through MiXCR, storing one row per CDR3 protein. The sample consists of around 160,000 distinct CDR3 sequences, around 93% of them appearing once. TEMRA cells were FACS-enriched, with CD8+ and CD4+ T cells isolated negatively. The source of the sample is a study of CD8 T cells in Susac syndrome. Overall study findings and caveats: TCR sequencing and HLA analysis covered a relatively small number of individuals.

V was cut by 5 bases and J by 5 bases, with 7 bases left in between. This CDR3 contains 11 residues. Germline V gene lookup returns CDR1 MNHEY and CDR2 SVGEGT. The chain uses TRBV6-2 or TRBV6-3 and TRBJ2-7; possible D gene TRBD1, 6 bases. This TCR was sampled from a human donor in good health. Sequenced: CD4+ T cells from PBMCs. The CDR3 region is CASSNRDEQYF. The CDR3 DNA sequence: TGTGCCAGCAGTAACAGGGACGAGCAGTACTTC.